A single sample gave rise to the 4 T cell receptor beta chains below, sequenced in a study of lymphopenia after photon versus proton radiotherapy. Libraries were prepared by immunoSEQ multiplex PCR; TCRdb keeps only in-frame clonotypes and omits some of them. This sample has more than 25,000 clones, with around 83% found just once. Sequenced here: peripheral blood, sampled from a patient treated with photon-based radiotherapy. The source of these receptors is a woman aged 45-60 years with pancreatic cancer.

The chain couples TRBV4-1 to TRBJ2-2, with D perhaps given as TRBD1 or TRBD2 (6 bases each). The V gene's germline CDR1 is MGHRA and CDR2 YSYEKL. This CDR3 comprises 14 residues. Trimming shortened V by 2 bases and J by 7 bases, and 11 bases separated the two germline ends. DNA for the CDR3: TGCGCCAGCAGCCAAATGGGGGGACACGGGGAGCTGTTTTTT. It codes for CASSQMGGHGELFF.

The chain employs TRBV5-4 and TRBJ2-7; D remains unclear. CDR1 is SGHNT and CDR2 is YYREEE in the germline V gene (reference sequence). The ends were cut back, 2 bases at V and 0 bases at J, with 9 bases in the middle. This CDR3 region has 14 residues. CDR3 DNA sequence: TGTGCCAGCAGCTTCGGCAGTTACTCCTACGAGCAGTACTTC. As protein: CASSFGSYSYEQYF. The whole variable domain, remainder taken from reference TRBV5-4 and TRBJ2-7, is ETGVTQSPTHLIKTRGQQVTLRCSSQSGHNTVSWYQQALGQGPQFIFQYYREEENGRGNFPPRFSGLQFPNYSSELNVNALELDDSALYLCASSFGSYSYEQYFGPGTRLTVT.

V and J are TRBV6-5 and TRBJ2-7; tentative D call: TRBD2 (6 bases). CDR1 and CDR2 (germline): MNHEY, SVGAGI. V dropped 2 bases and J dropped 5 bases, with 10 bases sitting between them. The CDR3 has 13 residues. CDR3 DNA sequence: TGTGCCAGCAGTTACGTGGGGGGAAACGAGCAGTACTTC. It encodes CASSYVGGNEQYF.

The rearrangement joins TRBV5-4 to TRBJ2-6, with 8 bases identical to TRBD1. J was trimmed by 2 bases and V by 5 bases; bases with no gene match: 6. This CDR3 spans 16 amino acids. Germline values: CDR1 SGHNT, CDR2 YYREEE (reference sequence). As DNA, the CDR3 is TGTGCCAGCAGTTTGTCCAGGGGGCCTGGGGCCAACGTCCTGACTTTC. Translated: CASSLSRGPGANVLTF.